The T cell receptor beta chain described here comes from a study of beta chain features in type 1 diabetes. Whole-study context: There was similarity between patients and healthy donors in age, gender and cell yields. Overall study results and limits: Significant though moderate, a shortening of TCRB CDR3s appeared in all four CD4+ subsets of Type 1 diabetes patients. Although PCR might favor shorter templates, it would do so equally in patients and controls. High TCR expression in some cells could lead to their over-representation in cDNA sequencing.

Cells sorted by CD45RO/CCR7/CD25/CD127/CD95/CD27 comprised CD4+ naive, central memory, regulatory and stem cell-like memory cells. TCRB transcripts that were expressed got sequenced, as all of the isolated RNA had been reverse transcribed. The assay was immunoSEQ multiplex PCR, and TCRdb's table has in-frame clones only and misses some. The sample consists of about 340,000 clones, less than 15% of them appearing once. As to this clone: Antigen: not known.

This CDR3 contains 14 residues. Per the germline V gene, CDR1 is SEHNR and CDR2 is FQNEAQ (reference sequence). After removal of 5 bases from V and 4 bases from J, the junction contained 7 bases not matched to a gene. The chain uses TRBV7-9 and TRBJ1-1; TRBD1 matches 7 bases. The sequence was collected from a woman aged 18-29 years with type 1 diabetes. Source material: naive CD4+ T cells from blood. In nucleotides, the CDR3 is TGTGCCAGCAGCCCCCGCGACAGGGCCACTGAAGCTTTCTTT. It is translated as CASSPRDRATEAFF.